The 30 T cell receptor beta chains reported below all come from one sample, sequenced in a study of T cell responses to AZD1222 COVID-19 vaccine. The repertoire was sequenced with immunoSEQ multiplex PCR; TCRdb's copy has only in-frame clones and lacks some. The profile shows about 99,000 clones, around 90% of them singletons. Sequenced material: peripheral blood, taken on day 0 of AZD1222 vaccination. The receptors derive from an adult in good health.

The chain recombines TRBV12-5 with TRBJ1-5; D is uncertain. V shed 2 bases and J shed 2 bases, with 7 bases lying between them. Germline values: CDR1 LGHNT, CDR2 FRNRAP. CDR3 length: 14 amino acids. CDR3 residues: CASGLPLGNQPQHF. The CDR3, as DNA: TGTGCTAGTGGTTTGCCACTTGGCAATCAGCCCCAGCATTTT.

V gene TRBV4-1 combines with J gene TRBJ1-2; no reliable D call. Germline V lookup: CDR1 MGHRA, CDR2 YSYEKL. CDR3 length equals 14 residues. V lost 1 base and J 0 bases, leaving 6 bases between the germline ends. The CDR3 reads CASSQVGSNYGYTF. The CDR3 DNA reads TGCGCCAGCAGCCAAGTGGGGTCTAACTATGGCTACACCTTC.

As regards this clone: The same CDR3 can be traced to other DNA sequences in this sample. This sequence joins TRBV12-3 or TRBV12-4 and TRBJ1-5, with a tentative D call TRBD1 (5 bases). The CDR3 contains 13 residues. Trimming took 3 bases from V and 5 from J, leaving 8 bases between them. CDR3 residues: CASSFGRDQPQHF. The CDR3 DNA is TGTGCCAGCAGTTTCGGCAGGGATCAGCCCCAGCATTTT.

The chain links TRBV18 to TRBJ2-1; the D is unclear. The CDR3 sequence is 16 residues long. Between the trimmed V and J ends, which lost 2 bases and 0 bases, there was a span of 11 bases. Germline CDR1 is KGHSH and CDR2 is LQKENI. The CDR3: CASSPNDGSSYNEQFF. The CDR3 bases are TGTGCCAGCTCACCAAATGACGGTAGCTCCTACAATGAGCAGTTCTTC.

J is TRBJ1-5 and V is TRBV15, with D unresolved. This CDR3 has 14 amino acids. Germline-derived CDR1 and CDR2 are LNHNV and YYDKDF (reference sequence). The V end was cut by 0 bases, the J end by 4 bases, with 7 bases between. This CDR3 is CATSRDGGNQPQHF. CDR3 coding DNA: TGTGCCACCAGCAGAGATGGCGGAAATCAGCCCCAGCATTTT.

The rearrangement joins TRBV29-1 to TRBJ1-5; D possibly corresponds to TRBD1 (5 bases). Trimming cost V 4 bases and J 4 bases, with 8 bases left between them. Germline V gene sequence: CDR1 SQVTM, CDR2 ANQGSEA. The CDR3 runs to 12 residues. The CDR3 DNA sequence: TGCAGCGTTGGGGGCGGGAATCAGCCCCAGCATTTT. Translating it yields CSVGGGNQPQHF.

This chain uses TRBV6-1 with TRBJ1-2; perhaps TRBD1 as D (5 bases). In germline, CDR1 is MNHNS, CDR2 SASEGT. Deletions cut 2 bases from V and 4 bases from J, with 11 bases between. CDR3 size: 14 residues. CDR3 amino acids: CASSELGASYGYTF. The CDR3 region has the DNA TGTGCCAGCAGTGAATTAGGGGCCAGCTATGGCTACACCTTC.

The chain combines TRBV6-5 with TRBJ2-7; D remains unclear. The CDR3 is 12 residues long. The V end was cut by 4 bases, the J end by 0 bases, with 4 bases between. Germline CDR1 MNHEY, CDR2 SVGAGI. DNA for the CDR3: TGTGCCAGCAGTTTTAGCTCCTACGAGCAGTACTTC. It encodes CASSFSSYEQYF.

The chain is built from TRBV30 and TRBJ2-7; 7 bases are shared with TRBD1. The CDR3 is made up of 13 amino acids. Germline V lookup: CDR1 GTSNPN, CDR2 SVGIG (reference sequence). Trimming at V came to 5 bases and at J to 3 bases, leaving 7 bases not matched to a gene. CDR3: CAWCRGDSYEQYF. The CDR3 DNA is TGTGCCTGGTGCCGAGGGGACAGCTACGAGCAGTACTTC. The variable domain in full, with the rest retrieved from reference TRBV30 and TRBJ2-7, is SQTIHQWPATLVQPVGSPLSLECTVEGTSNPNLYWYRQAAGRGLQLLFYSVGIGQISSEVPQNLSASRPQDRQFILSSKKLLLSDSGFYLCAWCRGDSYEQYFGPGTRLTVT.

The rearrangement links TRBV30 to TRBJ1-4, with unresolved D. Germline CDR1 reads GTSNPN; CDR2 reads SVGIG (reference sequence). The germline V and J ends were trimmed by 5 bases and 3 bases, with 10 bases remaining between them. This CDR3 is 13 amino acids long. The CDR3 nucleotides are TGTGCCTGGGCACTGGGCTCTAATGAAAAACTGTTTTTT. Translation gives CAWALGSNEKLFF.

The gene calls are TRBV5-1 and TRBJ1-4, with D possibly TRBD1 on 6 matching bases. CDR1 is SGHRS, CDR2 YFSETQ, per germline. There are 15 residues in the CDR3. Deletions cut 3 bases from V and 0 bases from J, with 9 bases between. The CDR3 sequence is CASSSGQTTNEKLFF. The CDR3 DNA is TGCGCCAGCAGCTCCGGACAGACAACTAATGAAAAACTGTTTTTT.

This chain links TRBV19 with TRBJ1-3; tentatively, D is TRBD1 (5 bases). From germline, CDR1 is LNHDA and CDR2 SQIVND (reference sequence). This CDR3 has 14 amino acids. V lost 7 bases to trimming and J lost 0 bases, with 10 bases between them. The CDR3 nucleotides are TGTGCCAGTACCCCCGGGGGCTCTGGAAACACCATATATTTT. The encoded protein is CASTPGGSGNTIYF.

The rearrangement uses TRBV27 and TRBJ2-7; 7 nucleotides align to TRBD1. The CDR3 loop spans 13 amino acids. V dropped 6 bases and J dropped 3; count of bases not matched to a gene: 5. Per the germline V gene, CDR1 is MNHEY and CDR2 is SMNVEV (reference sequence). The CDR3 protein is CASSPYRGYEQYF. CDR3 coding DNA: TGTGCCAGCAGCCCCTACAGGGGCTACGAGCAGTACTTC.

The CDR3, as DNA: TGTGCCTGGAGTACAGGGCCGAACACTGAAGCTTTCTTT. This codes for CAWSTGPNTEAFF. This chain uses TRBV30 with TRBJ1-1; maybe TRBD1 (6 bases). Germline V gene data show CDR1 as GTSNPN and CDR2 as SVGIG (reference sequence). The CDR3 contains 13 residues. V was trimmed by 2 bases and J by 1 base, leaving 8 bases between them.

V usage is TRBV15 and J usage is TRBJ2-1; D is possibly TRBD2 (6 bases). This CDR3 has 16 amino acids. The germline gives CDR1 LNHNV, CDR2 YYDKDF (reference sequence). Between the trimmed V and J ends, which lost 3 bases and 5 bases, there was a span of 17 bases. Written as DNA, the CDR3 is TGTGCCACCAGCAGGATCGGGGGTGGGATGGACAATGAGCAGTTCTTC. Translated: CATSRIGGGMDNEQFF.

The chain uses TRBV3-1 (or the pseudogene TRBV3-2) and TRBJ2-7, with D perhaps assigned TRBD1 or TRBD2 (5 bases each). The germline V and J ends were trimmed by 3 bases and 5 bases, with 17 bases remaining between them. This CDR3 has 15 residues. Germline lookup yields CDR1 LGHDT and CDR2 YNNKEL (reference sequence). CDR3 amino acids: CASSQSYGGTHEQYF. CDR3 DNA sequence: TGTGCCAGCAGCCAGTCCTATGGGGGAACCCACGAGCAGTACTTC.

CDR3 sequence (DNA): TGCGCCAGCAGCTTCGGAGGGGGGCACACTGAAGCTTTCTTT. Protein sequence: CASSFGGGHTEAFF. J is TRBJ1-1 and V is TRBV5-1; D is perhaps TRBD1 (6 bases). The germline V gene encodes CDR1 SGHRS and CDR2 YFSETQ. This CDR3 is built from 14 residues. V was shortened by 2 bases and J by 3 bases, with 11 bases between the two germline ends.

The V and J genes are TRBV6-2 or TRBV6-3 and TRBJ2-4, with 9 positions matching TRBD1. The CDR3 covers 14 residues. Germline V gene sequence: CDR1 MNHEY, CDR2 SVGEGT. J lost 8 bases, V lost 3 bases, and 5 bases had no gene match. In DNA form, the CDR3 reads TGTGCCAGCAGTTATGGACAGGGGTGGGACATTCAGTACTTC. Translation gives CASSYGQGWDIQYF.

A word on this clone: Its ends do not fully match the called genes, so a read error is possible. This sequence joins TRBV5-4 and TRBJ2-3; possibly TRBD2 for D (5 bases). CDR1 is SGHNT, CDR2 YYREEE, per germline (reference sequence). The CDR3 length is 15 residues. CDR3 DNA: TGTGCCAGCAGCTCCCGATCAGAGGGCACGGATACGCAGTATTTT. Residues: CASSSRSEGTDTQYF.

The chain joins TRBV21-1 to TRBJ2-7; TRBD1, the D gene given by the table, was not confirmed from the DNA. TRBV21-1 is flagged as a pseudogene. The CDR3 loop spans 18 amino acids. CDR3 in amino acids: CASSKEGGQGTYSYEQYF. In DNA form, the CDR3 reads TGTGCCAGCAGCAAGGAAGGGGGACAGGGGACATACTCCTACGAGCAGTACTTC.

DNA for the CDR3: TGTGCCACCAGCAGGTCCAAACTAGCGGGGGGGCTAGAGACCCAGTACTTC. It translates to CATSRSKLAGGLETQYF. The chain combines TRBV15 with TRBJ2-5, with 13 positions matching TRBD2. This CDR3 spans 17 amino acids. V shed 3 bases and J 4 bases; nucleotides not matched to a gene: 8. CDR1 is LNHNV, CDR2 YYDKDF, per germline (reference sequence).

Only one count was recorded for this clone. DNA of the CDR3: TGTGCCACCAGCAGAGAGCGTGGTCTAGCGGGGCGATCTCAGTTCTTC. Protein: CATSRERGLAGRSQFF. This rearrangement joins TRBV15 to TRBJ2-1; TRBD2 matches at 9 bases. This CDR3 contains 16 residues. Germline-derived CDR1 and CDR2 are LNHNV and YYDKDF (reference sequence). V lost 0 bases and J lost 13; bases outside the gene matches: 13.

J is TRBJ1-2 and V is TRBV5-1, with TRBD1 as a possible D gene (5 bases). Between the trimmed V and J ends, which lost 2 bases and 4 bases, there was a span of 12 bases. Germline V gives CDR1 SGHRS, CDR2 YFSETQ. The CDR3 sequence is 14 residues long. Here the CDR3 reads CASSFDPGLYGYTF. CDR3 nucleotide sequence: TGCGCCAGCAGCTTCGACCCGGGGCTCTATGGCTACACCTTC.

The chain is built from TRBV10-3 and TRBJ1-5; D remains unclear. V was clipped by 6 bases and J by 7 bases, with 13 bases between them. Germline-derived CDR1 and CDR2 are ENHRY and SYGVKD. The CDR3 length is 13 residues. The CDR3 sequence is CAISVEGQQPQHF. Written as DNA, the CDR3 is TGTGCCATCAGCGTGGAAGGGCAGCAGCCCCAGCATTTT.

The rearrangement links TRBV20-1 to TRBJ1-5, with 8 bases lining up with TRBD1. Germline CDR1 is DFQATT and CDR2 is SNEGSKA (reference sequence). The CDR3 is made up of 16 amino acids. After removal of 3 bases from V and 7 bases from J, the junction contained 14 bases not matched to a gene. The DNA for the CDR3 is TGCAGTGCTAGTGGGCAGGGGGCGATTTCGGGGCAGCCCCAGCATTTT. Its protein is CSASGQGAISGQPQHF.

The chain has TRBV7-8 and TRBJ2-5; 9 nucleotides match TRBD2. CDR3 length: 17 residues. Trimming cost V 1 base and J 2 bases; bases outside gene matches: 8. Germline values: CDR1 SGHVS, CDR2 FQNEAQ. The CDR3, as DNA: TGTGCCAGCAGCTTAGTAGCGGATAGCGGGGGTCAAGAGACCCAGTACTTC. It yields the protein CASSLVADSGGQETQYF.

A single count supports this clone. This chain joins TRBV11-3 and TRBJ1-5; D possibly corresponds to TRBD1 (6 bases). V was cut by 5 bases and J by 2 bases, with 19 bases left in between. Germline CDR1 SGHNT, CDR2 YENEEA. The CDR3 spans 17 residues. CDR3 nucleotide sequence: TGTGCCAGCAGCCCCATCGGCAGGGGCTCGGGCAATCAGCCCCAGCATTTT. This encodes CASSPIGRGSGNQPQHF.

V is TRBV28 and J is TRBJ2-6, with 11 bases aligning to TRBD1. There are 19 residues in the CDR3. The germline CDR1 and CDR2 sequences are MDHEN and SYDVKM. V was pared by 11 bases and J by 0 bases, with 15 bases of the junction left unmatched. In DNA, the CDR3 is TGTGCCGTCTCCGGGACAGGGGGTCAAGGCCTCTCTGGGGCCAACGTCCTGACTTTC. This gives the protein CAVSGTGGQGLSGANVLTF.

The V and J genes are TRBV5-8 and TRBJ1-1; D is unclear. The CDR3 is made up of 12 amino acids. Germline CDR1 reads SGHTS; CDR2 reads YDEGEE. The ends were cut back, 1 base at V and 5 bases at J, with 6 bases in the middle. The CDR3 nucleotides are TGTGCCAGCAGCTTGAGGTGGACTGAAGCTTTCTTT. Its protein product is CASSLRWTEAFF.

Only a few counts were recorded for this clone. The chain joins TRBV4-1 to TRBJ1-2; the D gene is possibly TRBD1 (5 bases). Between the trimmed V and J ends, which lost 5 bases and 3 bases, there was a span of 13 bases. The CDR3 sequence is 14 residues long. The germline V gene encodes CDR1 MGHRA and CDR2 YSYEKL. The CDR3 DNA sequence: TGCGCCAGCAGCTTCCAGGGCGAGGACTATGGCTACACCTTC. This sequence encodes CASSFQGEDYGYTF.